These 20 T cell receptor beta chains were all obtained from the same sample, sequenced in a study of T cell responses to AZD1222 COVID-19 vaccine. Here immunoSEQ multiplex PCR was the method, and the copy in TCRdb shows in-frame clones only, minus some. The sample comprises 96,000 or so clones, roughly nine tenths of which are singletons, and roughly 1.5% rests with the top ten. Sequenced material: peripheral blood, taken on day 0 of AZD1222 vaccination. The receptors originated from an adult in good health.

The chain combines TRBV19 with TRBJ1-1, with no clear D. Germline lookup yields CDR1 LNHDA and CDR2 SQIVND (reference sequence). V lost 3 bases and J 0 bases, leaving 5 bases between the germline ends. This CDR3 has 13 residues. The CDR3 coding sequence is TGTGCCAGTAGTATTTATTTGAACACTGAAGCTTTCTTT. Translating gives CASSIYLNTEAFF. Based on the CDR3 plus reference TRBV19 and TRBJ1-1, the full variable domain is DGGITQSPKYLFRKEGQNVTLSCEQNLNHDAMYWYRQDPGQGLRLIYYSQIVNDFQKGDIAEGYSVSREKKESFPLTVTSAQKNPTAFYLCASSIYLNTEAFFGQGTRLTVV.

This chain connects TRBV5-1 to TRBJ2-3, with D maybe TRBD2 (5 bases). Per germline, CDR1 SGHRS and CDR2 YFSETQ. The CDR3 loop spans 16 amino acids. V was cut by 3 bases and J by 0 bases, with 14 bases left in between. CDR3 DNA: TGCGCCAGCAGCTCCGAAGGACGGACTAGCACAGATACGCAGTATTTT. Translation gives CASSSEGRTSTDTQYF.

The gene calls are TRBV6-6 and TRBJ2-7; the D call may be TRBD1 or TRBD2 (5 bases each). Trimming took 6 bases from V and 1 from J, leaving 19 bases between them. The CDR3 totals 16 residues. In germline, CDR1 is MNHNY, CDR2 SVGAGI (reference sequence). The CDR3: CASSPSRGPQSYEQYF. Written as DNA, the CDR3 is TGTGCCAGCAGCCCATCGAGGGGACCACAATCCTACGAGCAGTACTTC.

CDR3 residues: CASSIDRGVDTQYF. The DNA for the CDR3 is TGTGCCAGTAGTATAGATCGGGGGGTAGATACGCAGTATTTT. V gene TRBV19 combines with J gene TRBJ2-3, with 7 bases that match TRBD2. The germline CDR1 and CDR2 sequences are LNHDA and SQIVND (reference sequence). Losses at the gene ends were 0 bases for V and 5 bases for J; bases not matched to a gene: 2. CDR3 size: 14 residues.

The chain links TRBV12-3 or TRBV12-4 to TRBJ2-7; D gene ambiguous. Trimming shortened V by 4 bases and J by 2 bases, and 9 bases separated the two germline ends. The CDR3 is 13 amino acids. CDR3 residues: CASSSGRPYEQYF. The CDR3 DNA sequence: TGTGCCAGCAGTTCAGGACGGCCCTACGAGCAGTACTTC.

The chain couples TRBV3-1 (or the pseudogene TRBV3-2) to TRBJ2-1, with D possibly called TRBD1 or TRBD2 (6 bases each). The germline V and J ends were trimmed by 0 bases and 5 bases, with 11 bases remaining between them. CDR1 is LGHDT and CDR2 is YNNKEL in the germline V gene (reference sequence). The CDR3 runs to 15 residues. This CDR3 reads CASSQDSGAHNEQFF. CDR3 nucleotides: TGTGCCAGCAGCCAAGATTCGGGGGCCCACAATGAGCAGTTCTTC.

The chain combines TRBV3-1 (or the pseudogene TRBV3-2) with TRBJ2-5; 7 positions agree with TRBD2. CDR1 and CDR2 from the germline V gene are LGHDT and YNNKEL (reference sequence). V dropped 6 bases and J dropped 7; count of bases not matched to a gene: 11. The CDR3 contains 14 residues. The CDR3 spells CASSPGGGSWTQYF. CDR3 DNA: TGTGCCAGCAGTCCGGGAGGAGGATCATGGACCCAGTACTTC.

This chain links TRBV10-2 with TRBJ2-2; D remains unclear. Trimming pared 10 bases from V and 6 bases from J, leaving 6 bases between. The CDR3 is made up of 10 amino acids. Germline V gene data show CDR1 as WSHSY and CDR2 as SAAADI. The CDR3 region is CAKGSGELFF. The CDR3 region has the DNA TGCGCCAAAGGCTCCGGGGAGCTGTTTTTT.

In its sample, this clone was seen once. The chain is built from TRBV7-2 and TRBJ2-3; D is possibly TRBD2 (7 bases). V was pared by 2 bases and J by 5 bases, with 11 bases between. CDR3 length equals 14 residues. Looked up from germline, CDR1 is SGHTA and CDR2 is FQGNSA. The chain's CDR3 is CASSLLGGQDTQYF. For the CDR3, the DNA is TGTGCCAGCAGCTTATTGGGGGGGCAAGATACGCAGTATTTT.

Here the CDR3 reads CAISESGTGGNNSPLHF. CDR3 in DNA: TGTGCCATCAGTGAGTCTGGGACAGGGGGAAATAATTCACCCCTCCACTTT. The rearrangement uses TRBV10-3 and TRBJ1-6; 11 bases line up with TRBD1. The J segment lost 5 bases and the V segment lost 0 bases, leaving 3 bases of the junction unmatched. The CDR3 runs 17 residues. CDR1 is ENHRY, CDR2 SYGVKD, per germline.

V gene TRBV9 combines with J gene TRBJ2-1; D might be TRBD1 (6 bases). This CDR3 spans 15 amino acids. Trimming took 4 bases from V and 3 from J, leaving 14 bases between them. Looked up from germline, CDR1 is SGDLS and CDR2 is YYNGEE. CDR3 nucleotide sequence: TGTGCCAGCAGCCAGAGGGGGAACTACTACAATGAGCAGTTCTTC. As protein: CASSQRGNYYNEQFF.

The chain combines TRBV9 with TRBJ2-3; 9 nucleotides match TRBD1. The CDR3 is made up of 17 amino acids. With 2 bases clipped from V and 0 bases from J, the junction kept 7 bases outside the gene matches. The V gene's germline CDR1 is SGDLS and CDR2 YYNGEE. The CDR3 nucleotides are TGTGCCAGCAGCGTCCTTTACAGGGGGCAAAGCACAGATACGCAGTATTTT. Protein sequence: CASSVLYRGQSTDTQYF.

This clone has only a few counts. The CDR3 region has the DNA TGTGCCAGCAGCCCGGGAAGCTCCTACGAGCAGTACTTC. It is translated as CASSPGSSYEQYF. The rearrangement links TRBV3-1 (or the pseudogene TRBV3-2) to TRBJ2-7; possibly TRBD2 for D (5 bases). Trimming took 4 bases from V and 0 from J, leaving 7 bases between them. Germline-derived CDR1 and CDR2 are LGHDT and YNNKEL (reference sequence). The CDR3 has 13 residues.

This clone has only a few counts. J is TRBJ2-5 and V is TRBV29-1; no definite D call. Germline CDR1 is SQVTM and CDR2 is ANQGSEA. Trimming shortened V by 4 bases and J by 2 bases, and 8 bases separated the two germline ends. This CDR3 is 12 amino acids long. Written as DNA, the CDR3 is TGCAGCGTTGCCCCTCAACAAGAGACCCAGTACTTC. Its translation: CSVAPQQETQYF. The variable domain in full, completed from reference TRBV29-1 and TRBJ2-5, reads SAVISQKPSRDICQRGTSLTIQCQVDSQVTMMFWYRQQPGQSLTLIATANQGSEATYESGFVIDKFPISRPNLTFSTLTVSNMSPEDSSIYLCSVAPQQETQYFGPGTRLLVL.

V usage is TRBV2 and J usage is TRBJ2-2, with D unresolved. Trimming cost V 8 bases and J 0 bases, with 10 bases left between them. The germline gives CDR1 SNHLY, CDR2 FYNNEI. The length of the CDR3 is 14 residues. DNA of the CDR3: TGTGCCAGCTCAAAGCCGGCGAACACCGGGGAGCTGTTTTTT. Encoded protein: CASSKPANTGELFF. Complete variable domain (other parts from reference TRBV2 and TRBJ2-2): EPEVTQTPSHQVTQMGQEVILRCVPISNHLYFYWYRQILGQKVEFLVSFYNNEISEKSEIFDDQFSVERPDGSNFTLKIRSTKLEDSAMYFCASSKPANTGELFFGEGSRLTVL.

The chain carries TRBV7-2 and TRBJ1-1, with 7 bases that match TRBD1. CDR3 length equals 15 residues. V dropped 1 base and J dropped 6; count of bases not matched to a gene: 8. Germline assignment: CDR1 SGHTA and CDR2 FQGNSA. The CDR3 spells CASSLVPTGIAEAFF. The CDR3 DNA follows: TGTGCCAGCAGCTTAGTCCCGACAGGGATCGCTGAAGCTTTCTTT.

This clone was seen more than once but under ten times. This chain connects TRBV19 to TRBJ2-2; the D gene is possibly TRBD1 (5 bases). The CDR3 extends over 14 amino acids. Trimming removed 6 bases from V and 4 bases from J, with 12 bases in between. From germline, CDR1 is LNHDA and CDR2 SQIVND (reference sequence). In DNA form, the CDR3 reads TGTGCCAGTAGCCCCTACAGGTTCACCGGGGAGCTGTTTTTT. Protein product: CASSPYRFTGELFF.

The CDR3 DNA reads TGTGCCAGCAGCTCCGCCGGGGGCACAGATACGCAGTATTTT. Its protein is CASSSAGGTDTQYF. This chain links TRBV7-3 with TRBJ2-3; possible D gene TRBD2, 5 bases. The germline CDR1 and CDR2 sequences are SGHTA and FQGTGA. The CDR3 spans 14 residues. Trimming left V 4 bases short and J 1 base short, with 9 bases between.

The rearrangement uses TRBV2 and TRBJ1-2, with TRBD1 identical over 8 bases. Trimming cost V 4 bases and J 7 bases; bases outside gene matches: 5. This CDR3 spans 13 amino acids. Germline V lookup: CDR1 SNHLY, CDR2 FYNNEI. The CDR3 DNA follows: TGTGCCAGCAGTGGACAGGGGAAGGGTGGCTACACCTTC. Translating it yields CASSGQGKGGYTF.

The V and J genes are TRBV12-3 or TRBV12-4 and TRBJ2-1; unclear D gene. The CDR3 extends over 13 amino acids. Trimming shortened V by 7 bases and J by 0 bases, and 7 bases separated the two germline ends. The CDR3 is CASKENSYNEQFF. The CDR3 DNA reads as TGTGCCAGCAAGGAGAACTCCTACAATGAGCAGTTCTTC.